Following are 5 T cell receptor beta chains from one sample sequenced in a study of CD8+ T cells in alopecia areata (dated by TCRdb to between 2018 and 2020). The library was made by the immunoSEQ multiplex PCR assay. RNA was extracted from all samples and reverse transcribed into cDNA as template for TCR sequencing. In TCRdb, the immuneACCESS table is reduced to in-frame sequences with V and J assigned. These tables do not hold every clone; where another copy was compared, an unresolved V gene accounts for under half, and the others remain unexplained. The sample data list some 130,000 clones, and around 56% of these were observed just once. The ten largest account for about 0.5% of the sample. The sample's time point, from its label and the paper: less than five weeks on oral tofacitinib. This sample's treatment or condition label indicates: oral pan-JAK inhibitor, 5-10 mg twice daily. Sequenced material: CD4+ T cells sorted from blood, taken at week 4, from a patient treated with tofacitinib. The receptors shown here come from a human donor with alopecia areata.

In this sample, this clone turned up a few times. The rearrangement uses TRBV5-1 and TRBJ2-5; weak D call: TRBD2 (5 bases). Trimming shortened V by 4 bases and J by 0 bases, and 13 bases separated the two germline ends. Germline assignment: CDR1 SGHRS and CDR2 YFSETQ. The CDR3 contains 15 residues. The CDR3 here is CASSPRGPDQETQYF. CDR3 coding DNA: TGCGCCAGCAGCCCCCGGGGTCCGGACCAAGAGACCCAGTACTTC.

The chain has TRBV9 and TRBJ2-2; 10 bases align to TRBD2. V lost 1 base, J lost 7 bases, and 7 bases stayed unmatched. This CDR3 contains 16 residues. Germline-derived CDR1 and CDR2 are SGDLS and YYNGEE. The CDR3 loop reads CASSVMLAGDHGELFF. Written as DNA, the CDR3 is TGTGCCAGCAGCGTAATGCTAGCGGGAGATCACGGGGAGCTGTTTTTT.

The chain employs TRBV2 and TRBJ2-7; 8 nucleotides agree with TRBD2. J was trimmed by 3 bases and V by 6 bases; bases with no gene match: 10. The CDR3 covers 15 residues. Germline lookup yields CDR1 SNHLY and CDR2 FYNNEI. Here the CDR3 reads CASRDSGALNYEQYF. In DNA form, the CDR3 reads TGTGCCAGCAGGGATAGCGGGGCTCTCAACTACGAGCAGTACTTC.

The rearrangement uses TRBV29-1 and TRBJ1-5, with D unresolved. V was shortened by 6 bases and J by 5 bases, with 14 bases between the two germline ends. Germline-derived CDR1 and CDR2 are SQVTM and ANQGSEA. This CDR3 contains 13 residues. Here the CDR3 reads CSVAAGPYQPQHF. The CDR3 DNA reads TGCAGCGTGGCGGCAGGTCCCTATCAGCCCCAGCATTTT.

In its sample, this clone was seen many times. The chain links TRBV6-5 to TRBJ1-1; D gene unclear. Germline V gene data show CDR1 as MNHEY and CDR2 as SVGAGI. The CDR3 has 14 residues. V was shortened by 5 bases and J by 1 base, with 11 bases between the two germline ends. Here the CDR3 reads CASSKPIPNTEAFF. In DNA, the CDR3 is TGTGCCAGCAGTAAACCCATCCCGAACACTGAAGCTTTCTTT.